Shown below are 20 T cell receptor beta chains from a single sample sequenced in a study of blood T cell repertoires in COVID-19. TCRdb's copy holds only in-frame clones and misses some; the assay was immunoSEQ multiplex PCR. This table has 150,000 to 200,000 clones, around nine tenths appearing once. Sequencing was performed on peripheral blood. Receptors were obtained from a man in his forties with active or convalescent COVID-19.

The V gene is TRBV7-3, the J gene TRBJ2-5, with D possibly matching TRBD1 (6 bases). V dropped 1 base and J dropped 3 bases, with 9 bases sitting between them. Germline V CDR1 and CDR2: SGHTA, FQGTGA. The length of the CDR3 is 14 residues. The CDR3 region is CASSLRAGEETQYF. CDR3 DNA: TGTGCCAGCAGCTTAAGGGCAGGGGAAGAGACCCAGTACTTC.

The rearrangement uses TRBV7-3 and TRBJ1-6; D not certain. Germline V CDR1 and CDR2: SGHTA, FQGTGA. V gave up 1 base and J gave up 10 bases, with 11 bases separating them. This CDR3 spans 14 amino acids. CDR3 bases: TGTGCCAGCAGCTTAAGGAGGCTAGGGTCACCCCTCCACTTT. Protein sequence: CASSLRRLGSPLHF.

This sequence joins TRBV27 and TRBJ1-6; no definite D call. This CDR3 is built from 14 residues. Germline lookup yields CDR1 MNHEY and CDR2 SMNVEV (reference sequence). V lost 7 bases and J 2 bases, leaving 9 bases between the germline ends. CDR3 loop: CASTSTPYNSPLHF. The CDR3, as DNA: TGTGCCAGCACCTCGACACCCTATAATTCACCCCTCCACTTT.

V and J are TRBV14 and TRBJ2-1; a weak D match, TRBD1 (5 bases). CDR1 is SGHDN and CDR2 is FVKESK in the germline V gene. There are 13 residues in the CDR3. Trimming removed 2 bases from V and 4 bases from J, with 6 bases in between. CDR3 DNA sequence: TGTGCCAGCAGCCAATCAGGGTACAATGAGCAGTTCTTC. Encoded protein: CASSQSGYNEQFF.

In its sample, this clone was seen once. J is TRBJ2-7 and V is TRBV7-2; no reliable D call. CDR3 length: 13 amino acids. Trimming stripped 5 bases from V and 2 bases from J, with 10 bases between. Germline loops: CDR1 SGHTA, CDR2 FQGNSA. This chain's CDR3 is CASSTTNTYEQYF. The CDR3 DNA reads TGTGCCAGCAGCACCACAAATACCTACGAGCAGTACTTC.

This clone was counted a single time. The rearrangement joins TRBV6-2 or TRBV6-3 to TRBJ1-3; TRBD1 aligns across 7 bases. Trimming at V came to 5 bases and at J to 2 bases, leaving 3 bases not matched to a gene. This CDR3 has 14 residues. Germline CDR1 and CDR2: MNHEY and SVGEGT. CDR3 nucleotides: TGTGCCAGCAGTCGTCAGGGGGCTGGAAACACCATATATTTT. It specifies CASSRQGAGNTIYF.

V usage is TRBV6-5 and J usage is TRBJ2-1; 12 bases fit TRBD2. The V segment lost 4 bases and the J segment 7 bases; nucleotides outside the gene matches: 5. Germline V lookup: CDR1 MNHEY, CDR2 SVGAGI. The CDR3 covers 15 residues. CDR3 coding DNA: TGTGCCAGCAGTTCTAGCGGGAGGGCGTATAATGAGCAGTTCTTC. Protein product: CASSSSGRAYNEQFF.

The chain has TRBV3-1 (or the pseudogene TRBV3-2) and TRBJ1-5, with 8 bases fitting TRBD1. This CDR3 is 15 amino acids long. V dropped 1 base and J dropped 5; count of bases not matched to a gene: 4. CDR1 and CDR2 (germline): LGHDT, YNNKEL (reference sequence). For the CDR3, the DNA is TGTGCCAGCAGCCAAGGGTACAGGGGGGATCAGCCCCAGCATTTT. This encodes CASSQGYRGDQPQHF.

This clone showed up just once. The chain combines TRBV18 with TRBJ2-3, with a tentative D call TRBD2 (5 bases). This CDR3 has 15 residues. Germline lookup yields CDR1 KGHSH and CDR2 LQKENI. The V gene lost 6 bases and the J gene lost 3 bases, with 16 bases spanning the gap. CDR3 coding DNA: TGTGCCAGCTCCCCGAACGGGGAGTGGACAGATACGCAGTATTTT. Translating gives CASSPNGEWTDTQYF.

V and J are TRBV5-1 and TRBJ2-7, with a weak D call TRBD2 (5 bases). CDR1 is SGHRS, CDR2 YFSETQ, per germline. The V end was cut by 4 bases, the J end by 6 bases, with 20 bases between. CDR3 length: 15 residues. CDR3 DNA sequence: TGCGCCAGCAGCCGGCGGACTGCAACTCCAAGCGAGCAGTACTTC. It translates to CASSRRTATPSEQYF.

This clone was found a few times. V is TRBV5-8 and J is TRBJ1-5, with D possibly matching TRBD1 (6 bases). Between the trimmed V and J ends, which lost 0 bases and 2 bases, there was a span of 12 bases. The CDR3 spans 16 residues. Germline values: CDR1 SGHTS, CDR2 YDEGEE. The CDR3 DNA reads TGTGCCAGCAGCTTGGGGTACAGGGTTGGCAATCAGCCCCAGCATTTT. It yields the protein CASSLGYRVGNQPQHF.

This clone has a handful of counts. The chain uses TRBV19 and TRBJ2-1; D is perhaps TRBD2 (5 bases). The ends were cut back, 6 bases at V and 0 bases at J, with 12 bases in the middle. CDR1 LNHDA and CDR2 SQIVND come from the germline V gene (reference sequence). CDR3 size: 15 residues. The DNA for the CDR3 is TGTGCCAGTAGGGGCTGGAGGAGCTCCTACAATGAGCAGTTCTTC. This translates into CASRGWRSSYNEQFF.

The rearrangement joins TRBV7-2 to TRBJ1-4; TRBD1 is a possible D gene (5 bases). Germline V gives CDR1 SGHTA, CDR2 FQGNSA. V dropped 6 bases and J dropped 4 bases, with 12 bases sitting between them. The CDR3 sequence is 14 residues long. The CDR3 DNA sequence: TGTGCCAGCAGAAGGGGATTCGTTAATGAAAAACTGTTTTTT. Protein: CASRRGFVNEKLFF.

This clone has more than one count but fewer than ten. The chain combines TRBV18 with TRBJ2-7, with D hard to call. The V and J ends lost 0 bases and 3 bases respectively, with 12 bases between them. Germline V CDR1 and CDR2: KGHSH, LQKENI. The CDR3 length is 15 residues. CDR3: CASSPPGRILYEQYF. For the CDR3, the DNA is TGTGCCAGCTCACCACCGGGCCGGATTCTCTACGAGCAGTACTTC.

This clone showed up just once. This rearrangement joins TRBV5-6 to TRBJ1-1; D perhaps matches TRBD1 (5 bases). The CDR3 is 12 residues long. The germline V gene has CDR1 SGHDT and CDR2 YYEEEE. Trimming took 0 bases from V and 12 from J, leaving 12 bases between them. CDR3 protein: CASSLAPGITFF. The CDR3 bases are TGTGCCAGCAGCTTGGCCCCAGGGATAACTTTCTTT.

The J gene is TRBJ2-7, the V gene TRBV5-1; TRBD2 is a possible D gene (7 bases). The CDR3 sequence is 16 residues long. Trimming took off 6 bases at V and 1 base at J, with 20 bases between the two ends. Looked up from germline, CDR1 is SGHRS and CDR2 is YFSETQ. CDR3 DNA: TGCGCCAGCACTCGAGGGGGACCGGGGGGTTCCTACGAGCAGTACTTC. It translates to CASTRGGPGGSYEQYF.

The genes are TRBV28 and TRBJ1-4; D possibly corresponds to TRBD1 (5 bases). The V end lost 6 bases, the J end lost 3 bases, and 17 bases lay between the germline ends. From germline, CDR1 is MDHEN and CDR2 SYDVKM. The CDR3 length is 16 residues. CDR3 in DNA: TGTGCCAGCAGAAGAAACGGCGGGGGGTCTAATGAAAAACTGTTTTTT. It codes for CASRRNGGGSNEKLFF.

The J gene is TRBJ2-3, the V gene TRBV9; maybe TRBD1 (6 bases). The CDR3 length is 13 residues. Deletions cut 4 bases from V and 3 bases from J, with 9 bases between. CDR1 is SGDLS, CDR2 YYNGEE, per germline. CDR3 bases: TGTGCCAGCAGCTTCCAGGGGACAGATACGCAGTATTTT. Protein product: CASSFQGTDTQYF. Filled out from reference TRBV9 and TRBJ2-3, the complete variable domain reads DSGVTQTPKHLITATGQRVTLRCSPRSGDLSVYWYQQSLDQGLQFLIQYYNGEERAKGNILERFSAQQFPDLHSELNLSSLELGDSALYFCASSFQGTDTQYFGPGTRLTVL.

The CDR3 nucleotides are TGCGCCAGCCGAAAAAGATATGGGACAGAAGAGTCACCCCTCCACTTT. This codes for CASRKRYGTEESPLHF. The V and J genes are TRBV5-1 and TRBJ1-6; 7 nucleotides align to TRBD1. J lost 10 bases, V lost 7 bases, and 17 bases had no gene match. This CDR3 spans 16 amino acids. Germline CDR1 reads SGHRS; CDR2 reads YFSETQ.

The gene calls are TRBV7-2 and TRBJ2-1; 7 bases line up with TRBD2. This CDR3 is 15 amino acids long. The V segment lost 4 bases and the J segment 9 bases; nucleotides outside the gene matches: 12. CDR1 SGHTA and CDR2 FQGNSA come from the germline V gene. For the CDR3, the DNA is TGTGCCAGCAGCTCCGTAGGACTAGAATCCTCTGAGCAGTTCTTC. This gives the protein CASSSVGLESSEQFF.